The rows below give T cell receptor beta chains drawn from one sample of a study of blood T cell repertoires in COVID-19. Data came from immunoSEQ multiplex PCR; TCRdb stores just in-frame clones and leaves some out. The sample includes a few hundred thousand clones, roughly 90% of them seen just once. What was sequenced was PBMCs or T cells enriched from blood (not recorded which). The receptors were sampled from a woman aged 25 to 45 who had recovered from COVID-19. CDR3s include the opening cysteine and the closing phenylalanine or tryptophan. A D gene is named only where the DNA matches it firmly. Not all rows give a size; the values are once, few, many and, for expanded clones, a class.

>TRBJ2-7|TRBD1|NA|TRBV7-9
CASSLGQGFYEQYF
TGTGCCAGCAGCTTGGGACAGGGCTTCTACGAGCAGTACTTC
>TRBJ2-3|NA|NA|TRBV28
CATRFSLLRASDTQYF
TGTGCCACCAGATTTAGCCTTCTCAGGGCATCAGATACGCAGTATTTT
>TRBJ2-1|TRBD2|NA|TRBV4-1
CASSPVGAGGPSDEQFF
TGCGCCAGCAGCCCGGTGGGCGCGGGAGGGCCAAGTGATGAGCAGTTCTTC
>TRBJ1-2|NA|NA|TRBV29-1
CSVPPAGGGGYTF
TGCAGCGTCCCCCCCGCGGGGGGTGGTGGCTACACCTTC
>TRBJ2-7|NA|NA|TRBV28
CASRSGVRYEQYF
TGTGCCAGCAGGTCAGGGGTACGCTACGAGCAGTACTTC
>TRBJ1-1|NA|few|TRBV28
CASSWEGKAFF
TGTGCCAGCAGTTGGGAGGGAAAAGCTTTCTTT
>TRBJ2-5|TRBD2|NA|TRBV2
CASRRLAGGPETQYF
TGTGCCAGCAGGAGACTAGCGGGGGGGCCGGAGACCCAGTACTTC
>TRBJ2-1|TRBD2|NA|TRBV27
CASNPIAGPTSEQFF
TGTGCCAGCAATCCAATAGCGGGCCCGACTAGTGAGCAGTTCTTC
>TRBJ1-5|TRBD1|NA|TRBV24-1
CATSDATGTGMQPQHF
TGTGCCACCAGTGATGCGACCGGGACAGGGATGCAGCCCCAGCATTTT
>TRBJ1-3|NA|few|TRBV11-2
CASSPRMGSGNTIYF
TGTGCCAGCAGCCCAAGAATGGGGAGTGGAAACACCATATATTTT
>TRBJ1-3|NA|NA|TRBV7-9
CASSLAPTTGNTIYF
TGTGCCAGCAGCTTAGCCCCGACAACTGGAAACACCATATATTTT
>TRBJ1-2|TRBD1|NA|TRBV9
CASSEDRTGLGYGYTF
TGTGCCAGCAGCGAAGATAGGACAGGGCTTGGTTATGGCTACACCTTC
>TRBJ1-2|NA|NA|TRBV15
CATSREAANYGYTF
TGTGCCACCAGCAGAGAGGCAGCTAACTATGGCTACACCTTC
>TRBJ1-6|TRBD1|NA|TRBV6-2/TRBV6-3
CASSYSKGTGDSPLHF
TGTGCCAGCAGTTACTCGAAGGGGACAGGCGATTCACCCCTCCACTTT
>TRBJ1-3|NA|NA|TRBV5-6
CASSLAEAGNTIYF
TGTGCCAGCAGCTTGGCTGAGGCTGGAAACACCATATATTTT
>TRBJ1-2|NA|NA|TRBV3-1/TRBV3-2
CASSQESGSRLYGYTF
TGTGCCAGCAGCCAAGAGTCGGGGAGTCGGCTCTATGGCTACACCTTC
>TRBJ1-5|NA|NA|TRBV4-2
CASRLETGKNSNQPQHF
TGTGCCAGCAGACTCGAAACAGGGAAAAATAGCAATCAGCCCCAGCATTTT
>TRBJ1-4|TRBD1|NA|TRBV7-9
CASSSPGGRGEKLFF
TGTGCCAGCAGTTCCCCAGGGGGCCGGGGGGAAAAACTGTTTTTT
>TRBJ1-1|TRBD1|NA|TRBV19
CASRHRGPNTEAFF
TGTGCCAGTAGGCACAGGGGTCCGAACACTGAAGCTTTCTTT
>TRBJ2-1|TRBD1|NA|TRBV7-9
CASSLGTGLSNEQFF
TGTGCCAGCAGCTTAGGGACAGGGTTGTCCAATGAGCAGTTCTTC
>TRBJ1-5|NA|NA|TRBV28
CASSLADSNQPQHF
TGTGCCAGCAGTTTAGCAGATAGCAATCAGCCCCAGCATTTT
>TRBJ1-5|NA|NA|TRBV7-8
CASSLRWGRQGPQHF
TGTGCCAGCAGCCTTAGGTGGGGTCGCCAGGGGCCCCAGCATTTT
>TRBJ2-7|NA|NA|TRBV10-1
CASHLGARQYF
TGCGCCAGCCACTTAGGAGCGCGGCAGTACTTC
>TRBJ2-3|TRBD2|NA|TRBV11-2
CASSLAAGGLTDTQYF
TGTGCCAGCAGCTTAGCGGCGGGGGGGCTGACAGATACGCAGTATTTT
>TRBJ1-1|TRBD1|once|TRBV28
CASSGVGTGGLANTEAFF
TGTGCCAGCAGTGGTGTGGGGACAGGGGGCTTAGCGAACACTGAAGCTTTCTTT
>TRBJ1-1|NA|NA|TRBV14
CASSIGANTEAFF
TGTGCCAGCAGCATAGGGGCGAACACTGAAGCTTTCTTT
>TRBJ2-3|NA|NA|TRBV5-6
CASSGIGADTQYF
TGTGCCAGCAGCGGAATAGGAGCAGATACGCAGTATTTT
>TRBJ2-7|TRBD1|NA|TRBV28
CASSRQGRYEQYF
TGTGCCAGCAGCAGACAGGGGCGGTACGAGCAGTACTTC
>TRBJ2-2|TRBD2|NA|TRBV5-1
CASSFLSGGTGELFF
TGCGCCAGCAGCTTCTTGAGCGGGGGGACCGGGGAGCTGTTTTTT
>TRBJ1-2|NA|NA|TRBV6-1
CASSDEETGGGYTF
TGTGCCAGCAGTGACGAGGAGACAGGAGGTGGCTACACCTTC
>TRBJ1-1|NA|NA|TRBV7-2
CASSPGWYPANTEAFF
TGTGCCAGCAGCCCCGGGTGGTACCCCGCCAACACTGAAGCTTTCTTT
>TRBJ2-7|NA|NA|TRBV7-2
CASSSGLNYEQYF
TGTGCCAGCAGCTCAGGACTAAACTACGAGCAGTACTTC
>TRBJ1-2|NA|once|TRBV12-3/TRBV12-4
CASSRHTYGYTF
TGTGCCAGCAGTCGACACACCTATGGCTACACCTTC
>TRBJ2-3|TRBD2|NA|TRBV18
CASSRPTSGSTDTQYF
TGTGCCAGCTCACGGCCAACTAGCGGGAGTACAGATACGCAGTATTTT
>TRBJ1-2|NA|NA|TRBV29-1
CSVTYLDGYTF
TGCAGCGTTACATATCTCGATGGCTACACCTTC
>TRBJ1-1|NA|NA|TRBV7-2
CASSLAKGLVAGPMNTEAFF
TGTGCCAGCAGCTTAGCGAAAGGTTTGGTGGCAGGGCCCATGAACACTGAAGCTTTCTTT
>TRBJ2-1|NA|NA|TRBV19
CASSIARYRGLEQFF
TGTGCCAGTAGTATAGCCCGTTACCGGGGATTAGAGCAGTTCTTC
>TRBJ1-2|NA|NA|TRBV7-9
CASRYTRGTYGYTF
TGTGCCAGCAGATACACCAGGGGTACCTATGGCTACACCTTC
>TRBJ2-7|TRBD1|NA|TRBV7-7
CASSNGQGDTYEQYF
TGTGCTAGCAGCAACGGACAGGGGGACACCTACGAGCAGTACTTC
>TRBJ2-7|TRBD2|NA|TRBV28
CASSFRGDLRYEQYF
TGTGCCAGCAGTTTCCGGGGGGATCTGCGCTACGAGCAGTACTTC
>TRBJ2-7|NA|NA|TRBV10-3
CAITPGAPPEEQYF
TGTGCCATCACTCCAGGGGCCCCTCCGGAAGAGCAGTACTTC
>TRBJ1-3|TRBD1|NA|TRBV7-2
CASSLVQGARHTIYF
TGTGCCAGCAGCTTAGTGCAGGGGGCCAGACACACCATATATTTT
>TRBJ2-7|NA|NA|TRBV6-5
CASSYGLDNYEQYF
TGTGCCAGCAGTTACGGGCTCGACAACTACGAGCAGTACTTC
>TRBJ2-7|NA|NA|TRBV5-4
CASSQSSLSSYEQYF
TGTGCCAGCAGCCAATCCTCCCTAAGCTCCTACGAGCAGTACTTC
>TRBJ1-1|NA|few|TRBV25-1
CASSALRDEAFF
TGTGCCAGCAGTGCGCTCAGGGATGAAGCTTTCTTT
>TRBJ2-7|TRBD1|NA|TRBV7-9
CASSSGRDRKYEQYF
TGTGCCAGCAGCTCGGGCCGGGACAGGAAATACGAGCAGTACTTC
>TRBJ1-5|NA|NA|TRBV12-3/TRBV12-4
CASSSGDQPQHF
TGTGCCAGCAGTTCAGGGGATCAGCCCCAGCATTTT
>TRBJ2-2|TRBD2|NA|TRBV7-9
CASSFLAGGNTGELFF
TGTGCCAGCAGCTTCCTAGCGGGAGGTAACACCGGGGAGCTGTTTTTT
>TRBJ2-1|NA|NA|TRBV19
CASRGDFSYNEQFF
TGTGCCAGTAGGGGGGACTTCTCCTACAATGAGCAGTTCTTC